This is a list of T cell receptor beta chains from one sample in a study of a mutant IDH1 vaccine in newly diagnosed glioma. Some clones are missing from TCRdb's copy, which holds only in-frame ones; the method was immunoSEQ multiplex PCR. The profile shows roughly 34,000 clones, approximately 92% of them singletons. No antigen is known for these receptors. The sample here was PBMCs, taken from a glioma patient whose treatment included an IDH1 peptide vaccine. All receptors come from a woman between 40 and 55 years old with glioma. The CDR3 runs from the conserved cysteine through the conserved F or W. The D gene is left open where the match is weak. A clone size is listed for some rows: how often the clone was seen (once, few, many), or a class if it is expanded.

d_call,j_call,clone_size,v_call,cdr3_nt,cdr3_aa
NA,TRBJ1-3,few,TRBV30,TGTGCCTGGAGTCCCTCTGGAAACACCATATATTTT,CAWSPSGNTIYF
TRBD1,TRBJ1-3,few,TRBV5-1,TGCGCCAGCAGCCTGGGGGGACAGGGGGCCTCTGGAAACACCATATATTTT,CASSLGGQGASGNTIYF
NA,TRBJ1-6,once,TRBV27,TGTGCCAGCAGTTTATTACAGAGCTCCTATAATTCACCCCTCCACTTT,CASSLLQSSYNSPLHF
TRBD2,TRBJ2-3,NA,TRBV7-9,TGTGCCAGCAGCTTAGCGTGGACTAGCGGCACAGATACGCAGTATTTT,CASSLAWTSGTDTQYF
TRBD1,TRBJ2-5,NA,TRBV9,TGTGCCAGCAGCGGAGGACAGGGGGCCGGGGAGACCCAGTACTTC,CASSGGQGAGETQYF
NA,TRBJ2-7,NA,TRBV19,TGTGCCAGTAGCCCCGGTGCGGGGGCGGGTTACGAGCAGTACTTC,CASSPGAGAGYEQYF
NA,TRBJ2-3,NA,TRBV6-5,TGTGCCAGCAGTTACTCGCGCGGGAGCACAGATACGCAGTATTTT,CASSYSRGSTDTQYF
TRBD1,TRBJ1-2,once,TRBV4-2,TGTGCCAGCAGCCAACCCTCAGGGGGCCAACGGAATGGCTACACCTTC,CASSQPSGGQRNGYTF
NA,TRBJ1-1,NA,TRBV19,TGTGCCAGTAGTTCGGGCATGAACACTGAAGCTTTCTTT,CASSSGMNTEAFF
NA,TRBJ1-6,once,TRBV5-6,TGTGCCAGCAGCTTTCAAATTTCACCCCTCCACTTT,CASSFQISPLHF
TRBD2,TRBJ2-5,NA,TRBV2,TGTGCCAGCAGCCCAGCGGGGGGGCCCTCTGGAGAGACCCAGTACTTC,CASSPAGGPSGETQYF
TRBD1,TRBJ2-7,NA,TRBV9,TGTGCCAGCAGCCAAATAGACAGGGACCAAGAGCAGTACTTC,CASSQIDRDQEQYF
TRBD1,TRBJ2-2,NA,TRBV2,TGTGCCAGCAGTGAAGCGAGACAGGGAATGTCCGGGGAGCTGTTTTTT,CASSEARQGMSGELFF
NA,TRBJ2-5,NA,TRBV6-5,TGTGCCAGCAGTCAGGACCGGGCTCGGACCCAGTACTTC,CASSQDRARTQYF
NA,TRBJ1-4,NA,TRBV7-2,TGTGCCAGCAGCTTAGGGGTATCGGGTACTAATGAAAAACTGTTTTTT,CASSLGVSGTNEKLFF
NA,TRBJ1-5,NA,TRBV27,TGTGCCAGGGGGGTTACAGGGAATTGGGGGATAAGCAATCAGCCCCAGCATTTT,CARGVTGNWGISNQPQHF
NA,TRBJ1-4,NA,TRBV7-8,TGTGCCAGCAGCTTAAGGATGGGGCCTAATGAAAAACTGTTTTTT,CASSLRMGPNEKLFF
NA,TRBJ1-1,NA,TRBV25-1,TGTGCCAGCAGTGGAAGGACGGACTTACACACTGAAGCTTTCTTT,CASSGRTDLHTEAFF
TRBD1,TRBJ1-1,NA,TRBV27,TGTGCCAGCAGCCCTGAAAGGACAGGGGGGACTGAAGCTTTCTTT,CASSPERTGGTEAFF
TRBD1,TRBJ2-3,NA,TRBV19,TGTGCCAGTAGTATGACAGGGGTTAGGGCGGATACGCAGTATTTT,CASSMTGVRADTQYF
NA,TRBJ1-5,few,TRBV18,TGTGCCAGCTCACCAGGGAATCAGCCCCAGCATTTT,CASSPGNQPQHF
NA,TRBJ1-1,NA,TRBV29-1,TGCAGCGTGACCCGGGGGGGGATGAACACTGAAGCTTTCTTT,CSVTRGGMNTEAFF